This TCR beta chain was obtained from a study of T cell clones after liver transplantation (dated by TCRdb to about 2019). Concerning the study at large: ITN030ST, the source of the samples, was a randomized trial that attempted immunosuppression withdrawal within 2 years of liver transplantation. Donor-reactive T cell clones were identified by TCRbeta sequencing following a pre-transplant mixed lymphocyte reaction and were subsequently tracked in post-transplant blood. Third party-reactive TCRbeta sequences were also identified from pre-transplant MLRs to serve as an antigen-independent comparator for donor-reactive sequences. Three of the eight recipients were HCV-positive; the others were transplanted for non-autoimmune, non-viral indications. No induction therapy was given to the subjects, and standard immunosuppression was administered until randomization at 12-24 months post-transplant. Tolerance was defined as complete immunosuppression withdrawal for at least one year with no rise in liver enzymes beyond twice the upper limit of normal. Blood samples were collected pre-transplant, then pre-randomization ahead of withdrawal, and finally post-randomization once withdrawal had either been completed or failed. A cohort of 8 liver transplant recipients was studied, of whom 3 were classified as tolerant and 5 as non-tolerant.

Thawed unstimulated PBMCs were stained for CD3, CD4 and CD8 and FACS-sorted into CD3+CD4+ and CD3+CD8+ populations. Randomization to immunosuppression withdrawal applied to every one of the 8 studied subjects. Genomic DNA was isolated with the Qiagen DNeasy Blood and Tissue Kit. CDR1 SNHLY and CDR2 FYNNEI were looked up in the germline V gene. Including cysteine and phenylalanine, the CDR3 has 19 amino acids. Just the 57-base CDR3 DNA is kept, in frame starting at base 1. V is reduced by 4 bases and J by 0 bases, leaving a spacing of 22 bases between them. What the authors observed across the whole study: The decline in donor-reactive sequences exceeded the decline in third party-reactive sequences, suggesting partial antigen-specific deletion that was unrelated to withdrawal success. Once repertoire turnover was taken into account, donor-reactive detection showed a significant reduction for CD4 in 7 of 8 subjects and for CD8 in 8 of 8. The conclusions were considered preliminary, being limited by small, heterogeneous patient numbers and non-standardized post-transplant time points. Because no allograft tissue specimens were available, donor-reactive T cells may have migrated into the graft instead of being deleted. Circulating donor-reactive CD4 TCRbeta sequences fell significantly post-transplant in 5 of 8 subjects, irrespective of tolerance or HCV status. Low numbers of available donor cells limited the measurable donor-reactive repertoire in two subjects.

High-throughput TCRbeta CDR3 sequencing of frozen genomic DNA was performed by immunoSEQ, including PCR amplification, mapping, bias correction and internal controls. The source study handled its data this way. Only productive rearrangements were retained, with each unique TCRbeta sequence defined by its CDR3 nucleotide sequence together with its V and J gene. For classification of a sequence as donor-reactive, at least 5-fold expansion in CFSE-low cells relative to unstimulated pre-transplant cells and a frequency of at least 0.01% were required. To ensure at least 90% detection power, minimum frequency thresholds were set for each subject based on that subject's lowest-template unstimulated sample. Repertoire turnover was measured by Jensen-Shannon divergence between the top 1000 TCRbeta sequences post- and pre-transplant. Two-sided Fisher's exact tests were used to test for changes in how often donor-reactive sequences were detected. TCRdb stores this immuneACCESS table with in-frame sequences only. Part of the clones is absent; in the studies checked, under half of the shortfall reflects unresolved V genes, and no reason is known for the rest. V, J and clone size are those of that table, while D and trimming were read from the DNA. Present in this sample are about 120,000 clones, 90% of which were seen just once. Of the sample, more than 0.8% is held by the ten largest clones.

As to this clone: Its specific antigen is unknown. One base away there is no much larger clone; base qualities are not given.

The rearranged chain carries TRBV2 and TRBJ1-5, with the D gene not clear enough to name. This sequence was found in a human patient who received a liver transplant. Post transplant, some T cells may arise from the graft donor. Sequences were derived from CD4+ T cells from blood, sampled 12 months after liver transplant. CDR3 region: CASSGIVVKGGYSNQPQHF. The DNA reads TGTGCCAGCAGTGGGATAGTTGTTAAGGGAGGGTATAGCAATCAGCCCCAGCATTTT.